This TCR beta chain was captured in a study of T cells in Graves' hyperthyroidism and ophthalmopathy. Graves' hyperthyroidism is called stable when ophthalmopathy does not progress within 18 months. The study enrolled patients aged 18 to 65 with newly diagnosed hyperthyroidism of under 2 months' duration. Using RNA transcripts as the source, TCR beta CDR3 regions were amplified. The HTBI primer set served for first-round RT-PCR of the TCR CDR3. MiXCR was run by TCRdb on the multiplex PCR reads, yielding one entry per CDR3 protein. There are under 650,000 distinct CDR3 sequences in the sample; around 16% occur only once, and 3.5% to 4% lies in the top ten. Note on this clonotype: Its specificity is unknown.

Study-level findings and limits: By a 13 V-J model, ophthalmopathy was set apart from stable hyperthyroidism. Most clonotypes expanded in thyroid above 0.001 were likewise present in blood.

The CDR3 has 15 residues. V lost 3 bases to trimming and J lost 5 bases, with 15 bases between them. From germline, CDR1 is SGHTA and CDR2 FQGTGA. This clonotype was obtained from a woman aged 25 to 39 with Graves' hyperthyroidism. The V and J genes are TRBV7-3 and TRBJ2-3, with D perhaps TRBD1 or TRBD2 (5 bases each). The sample consisted of blood. CDR3 nucleotides: TGTGCCAGCAGCTTTAGTGGGAGTGGGGGAGATACGCAGTATTTT. Amino acids: CASSFSGSGGDTQYF.